These 26 T cell receptor beta chains share one sample of origin, sequenced in a study of blood T cells in healthy people across ages (dated by TCRdb to about 2015). Library generation was performed with 5' RACE. The data were produced on an Illumina HiSeq 2500. A second PCR of 7 to 11 cycles was performed with a sample-barcoded 5' primer and a J-beta primer mix. TCRdb applied fastp at Q25 and MiXCR to the public reads, then kept only in-frame beta chains. For every CDR3 protein sequence, its rows merge into one entry that carries the most common genes and DNA. This sample comprises about 1.4 million distinct CDR3 sequences, around 59% of them detected only once. Jointly, the top ten make up about 6.3% of the sample. Sequencing was carried out using blood. These receptors came from a man between 18 and 29 years old in good health.

The rearrangement links TRBV2 to TRBJ2-5; the D is unclear. The last part of the DNA fits TRBJ2-1 better; the J call may be wrong. The V gene's germline CDR1 is SNHLY and CDR2 FYNNEI. The CDR3 contains 13 residues. In DNA form, the CDR3 reads TGTGCCAGCAGCGGCAGTAGGGCAGAGACCCAGTTCTTC. Translating it yields CASSGSRAETQFF.

V usage is TRBV5-1 and J usage is TRBJ2-6; 8 bases fit TRBD1. Trimming removed 5 bases from V and 4 bases from J; junction bases left unmatched: 17. The CDR3 covers 19 residues. Looked up from germline, CDR1 is SGHRS and CDR2 is YFSETQ. The CDR3: CASSRSPPGGGLGANVLTF. The CDR3 bases are TGCGCCAGCAGTCGGTCCCCTCCAGGGGGCGGTTTGGGGGCCAACGTCCTGACTTTC.

In DNA, the CDR3 is TGTGCCAGCAATCTGGACAGGGGGACCAAAAACATTCAGTACTTC. Translated, it gives CASNLDRGTKNIQYF. The chain combines TRBV12-3 or TRBV12-4 with TRBJ2-4; 10 bases line up with TRBD1. The CDR3 runs 15 residues. V shed 7 bases and J 2 bases; nucleotides not matched to a gene: 5.

The chain joins TRBV6-2 or TRBV6-3 to TRBJ1-2; 8 bases are shared with TRBD1. The CDR3 sequence is 15 residues long. J lost 4 bases, V lost 1 base, and 5 bases had no gene match. Germline V lookup: CDR1 MNHEY, CDR2 SVGEGT. The CDR3 loop reads CASSYYGTGRYGYTF. DNA for the CDR3: TGTGCCAGCAGTTACTACGGGACAGGACGCTATGGCTACACCTTC.

The chain has TRBV30 and TRBJ1-1; possible D gene TRBD1, 5 bases. Trimming shortened V by 0 bases and J by 5 bases, and 16 bases separated the two germline ends. Germline lookup yields CDR1 GTSNPN and CDR2 SVGIG (reference sequence). CDR3 size: 15 residues. CDR3 sequence (DNA): TGTGCCTGGAGTGTGCCTGACAGACCGAATACTGAAGCTTTCTTT. Translation: CAWSVPDRPNTEAFF.

A word on this clonotype: One end of the junction varies from germline; a read error may be responsible. The J gene is TRBJ2-1, the V gene TRBV4-1; maybe TRBD2 (5 bases). The CDR3 has 12 amino acids. Per the germline V gene, CDR1 is MGHRA and CDR2 is YSYEKL. The CDR3 is CASSQDGSEQFF. CDR3 coding DNA: TGTGCCAGCAGCCAAGATGGGAGTGAGCAGTTCTTC.

This clonotype was counted only a few times. This chain joins TRBV11-2 and TRBJ2-3, with D perhaps TRBD2 (5 bases). V lost 5 bases to trimming and J lost 1 base, with 19 bases between them. The CDR3 is 17 residues long. Germline V CDR1 and CDR2: SGHAT, FQNNGV. The CDR3 bases are TGTGCCAGCAGCCCTATTTATGGGAGTGAGGGCACAGATACGCAGTATTTT. Its protein is CASSPIYGSEGTDTQYF.

V is TRBV7-9 and J is TRBJ1-1; D may be TRBD1 (5 bases). CDR3 length: 13 residues. The V gene lost 5 bases and the J gene lost 8 bases, with 15 bases spanning the gap. Per the germline V gene, CDR1 is SEHNR and CDR2 is FQNEAQ (reference sequence). The DNA of the CDR3 is TGTGCCAGCAGCGTGATTAGTGGGGGGGAAGCTTTCTTT. It encodes CASSVISGGEAFF.

This clonotype turned up a few times. The chain couples TRBV29-1 to TRBJ2-1, with 8 positions matching TRBD2. V was clipped by 6 bases and J by 1 base; unmatched bases: 11. CDR3 length: 16 amino acids. From germline, CDR1 is SQVTM and CDR2 ANQGSEA. As DNA, the CDR3 is TGCAGCGTGGGCCCCATAGCGGGAAATTCCTACAATGAGCAGTTCTTC. This sequence encodes CSVGPIAGNSYNEQFF.

The CDR3 sequence is CSVEGQGGGKLFF. The CDR3 coding sequence is TGCAGCGTTGAGGGACAGGGAGGAGGAAAACTGTTTTTT. The chain has TRBV29-1 and TRBJ1-4; 9 nucleotides agree with TRBD1. With 3 bases clipped from V and 10 bases from J, the junction kept 6 bases outside the gene matches. Germline V gene sequence: CDR1 SQVTM, CDR2 ANQGSEA. The length of the CDR3 is 13 residues.

As regards this clonotype: Germline and junction disagree at one end, which may indicate a read error. The chain is built from TRBV12-3 or TRBV12-4 and TRBJ1-2; 8 bases align to TRBD1. This CDR3 contains 15 residues. The DNA for the CDR3 is TGTGCCAGCCGCGGGACAGGTCCTTCTAACTATGGTTACACCTTC. It codes for CASRGTGPSNYGYTF.

This clonotype was counted only a few times. The chain combines TRBV6-2 or TRBV6-3 with TRBJ2-7, with 7 bases that match TRBD2. This CDR3 spans 14 amino acids. Per germline, CDR1 MNHEY and CDR2 SVGEGT. The V gene end was trimmed by 8 bases and the J gene end by 1 base; junction bases not matched to a gene: 8. The CDR3 loop reads CASLLGGRSYEQYF. As DNA, the CDR3 is TGTGCCAGCTTGTTGGGAGGGCGTTCCTACGAGCAGTACTTC.

This rearrangement joins TRBV2 to TRBJ2-5; D perhaps matches TRBD2 (6 bases). Per the germline V gene, CDR1 is SNHLY and CDR2 is FYNNEI. This CDR3 region has 14 residues. Trimming cost V 8 bases and J 4 bases, with 17 bases left between them. CDR3 DNA sequence: TGTGCCAGCGGACCCCTAGGAGGGTTAGAGACCCAGTACTTC. Translation: CASGPLGGLETQYF.

The chain carries TRBV4-2 and TRBJ1-2; D remains unclear. Trimming left V 4 bases short and J 3 bases short, with 9 bases between. The germline V gene encodes CDR1 LGHNA and CDR2 YNFKEQ. This CDR3 is built from 13 residues. CDR3 sequence (DNA): TGTGCCAGCAGCCCGGTGGCCGACTATGGCTACACCTTC. Amino acid sequence: CASSPVADYGYTF.

This chain joins TRBV2 and TRBJ2-5, with a possible D match to TRBD1 (6 bases). V dropped 8 bases and J dropped 3 bases, with 19 bases sitting between them. From germline, CDR1 is SNHLY and CDR2 FYNNEI. The CDR3 extends over 15 amino acids. CDR3 sequence (DNA): TGTGCCAGCGGGTCCCTTTGGACAGCCGAAGAGACCCAGTACTTC. It translates to CASGSLWTAEETQYF.

This chain uses TRBV6-5 with TRBJ2-3; D perhaps matches TRBD1 (5 bases). Germline V gene lookup returns CDR1 MNHEY and CDR2 SVGAGI. This CDR3 contains 15 residues. The V end lost 6 bases, the J end lost 0 bases, and 13 bases lay between the germline ends. The CDR3 DNA sequence: TGTGCCAGCAGGCGATGGGGCGGCAGCACAGATACGCAGTATTTT. Protein: CASRRWGGSTDTQYF.

This clonotype appeared once. The genes are TRBV13 and TRBJ2-7, with 7 bases that match TRBD1. The closer fit of TRBJ2-5 to the DNA end suggests the J call may be wrong. The germline gives CDR1 PRHDT, CDR2 FYEKMQ (reference sequence). The CDR3 is made up of 14 amino acids. The CDR3 DNA reads TGTGCCAGCAGCGACGGGACAGAGGTGGAGACCCAGTACTTC. This codes for CASSDGTEVETQYF.

This chain uses TRBV20-1 with TRBJ2-1; 10 positions match TRBD2. Germline V gene lookup returns CDR1 DFQATT and CDR2 SNEGSKA (reference sequence). The V gene end was trimmed by 3 bases and the J gene end by 9 bases; junction bases not matched to a gene: 20. This CDR3 is 18 amino acids long. This chain's CDR3 is CSARPDLAGGTSGGEQFF. The DNA for the CDR3 is TGCAGTGCTAGGCCTGACTTAGCGGGAGGCACGAGTGGTGGTGAGCAGTTCTTC.

This rearrangement joins TRBV20-1 to TRBJ2-2; 7 positions agree with TRBD2. The CDR3 has 14 residues. Germline V lookup: CDR1 DFQATT, CDR2 SNEGSKA (reference sequence). V dropped 7 bases and J dropped 5; count of bases not matched to a gene: 10. CDR3 protein: CSVKAGESTGELFF. For the CDR3, the DNA is TGCAGTGTTAAGGCGGGAGAAAGTACCGGGGAGCTGTTTTTT.

CDR3 region: CATSDTPGVAGETQYF. CDR3 nucleotide sequence: TGTGCCACCAGTGATACACCAGGGGTAGCAGGCGAGACCCAGTACTTC. V and J are TRBV24-1 and TRBJ2-5, with a weak D call TRBD1 (6 bases). With 3 bases removed from V and 5 bases from J, the gap between germline ends came to 18 bases. The CDR3 totals 16 residues. Germline lookup yields CDR1 KGHDR and CDR2 SFDVKD.

V usage is TRBV5-1 and J usage is TRBJ2-5; maybe TRBD1 (6 bases). With the DNA end fitting TRBJ2-7 better, the J assignment may be wrong. Germline loops: CDR1 SGHRS, CDR2 YFSETQ. The CDR3 runs 14 residues. This chain's CDR3 is CASSVRTDTYEQYF. The CDR3 DNA sequence: TGCGCCAGCAGCGTCCGGACAGACACCTACGAGCAGTACTTC.

The table lists this clonotype with a few counts. The V call is TRBV6-6, the J call TRBJ1-2; no reliable D call. Trimming took 6 bases from V and 5 from J, leaving 7 bases between them. Germline V gene data show CDR1 as MNHNY and CDR2 as SVGAGI (reference sequence). The CDR3 is 11 residues long. CDR3 nucleotides: TGTGCCAGCAGCGCCAGATATGGCTACACCTTC. It codes for CASSARYGYTF.

V is TRBV29-1 and J is TRBJ1-2; no clear D. V lost 4 bases and J lost 8, with 17 bases in between. CDR1 SQVTM and CDR2 ANQGSEA come from the germline V gene. This CDR3 region has 13 residues. The CDR3 spells CSVARKLAPGYTF. DNA of the CDR3: TGCAGCGTTGCAAGGAAACTGGCTCCAGGCTACACCTTC.

On this clonotype itself: A much larger clone sits a single nucleotide away, making a read error possible. This sequence joins TRBV10-3 and TRBJ2-3; unclear D gene. V was clipped by 4 bases and J by 2 bases, with 13 bases between them. The germline CDR1 and CDR2 sequences are ENHRY and SYGVKD. The length of the CDR3 is 15 residues. The CDR3 region has the DNA TGTGCCATCAGTGCAGGACGGGCGCTCACAGATACGCAGTATTTT. This codes for CAISAGRALTDTQYF.

V usage is TRBV29-1 and J usage is TRBJ1-1; D is uncertain. The CDR3 is 14 amino acids. Trimming stripped 5 bases from V and 1 base from J, with 14 bases between. CDR1 is SQVTM, CDR2 ANQGSEA, per germline. CDR3 nucleotides: TGCAGCGTTTCACCGACGGGCCCGAACACTGAAGCTTTCTTT. It specifies CSVSPTGPNTEAFF.

This clonotype turned up a few times. V gene TRBV12-3 or TRBV12-4 combines with J gene TRBJ2-3; no clear D. The V end was cut by 1 base, the J end by 1 base, with 9 bases between. The CDR3 has 15 amino acids. The CDR3 loop reads CASSLENARTDTQYF. CDR3 nucleotide sequence: TGTGCCAGCAGTTTAGAGAACGCCCGCACAGATACGCAGTATTTT.